This is a list of T cell receptor beta chains from one sample in a study of T cell repertoires in cytomegalovirus infection. For these receptors, no antigen is known. MiXCR was run by TCRdb on the reads, yielding one entry per CDR3 protein. The sample contains 200,000 to 250,000 distinct CDR3 sequences, around 40% of which appear only once. The sample in question was CD8+ T cells from cultured PBMCs, obtained from culture after CMV antigen stimulation. The source of these receptors is a human donor in good health (CMV status not recorded). Some clones in this sample may be carry-over from other donors' samples. The CDR3 runs from the conserved cysteine through the conserved F or W. D genes are given only for firm matches. Clone size is shown for a subset of rows, as once, few, many or a class of expanded clone.

abundance	v_gene	d_gene	j_gene	CDR3aa	CDR3nt
few	TRBV27	TRBD1	TRBJ2-1	CASSLSPGQGTYNEQFF	TGTGCCAGCAGTTTATCGCCCGGACAGGGTACCTACAATGAGCAGTTCTTC
-	TRBV13	-	TRBJ1-5	CASSHGVRRNQPQHF	TGTGCCAGCAGCCACGGAGTCAGGAGAAATCAGCCCCAGCATTTT
once	TRBV4-2	-	TRBJ1-1	CASSQGPEDTEAFF	TGTGCCAGCAGCCAAGGACCTGAGGACACTGAAGCTTTCTTT
-	TRBV27	TRBD2	TRBJ2-3	CASSSAFRLAGLHFSTDTQYF	TGTGCCAGCAGTTCCGCCTTCCGACTAGCGGGACTACATTTTAGCACAGATACGCAGTATTTT
few	TRBV7-6	-	TRBJ2-3	CASSLEDGTDTQYF	TGTGCCAGCAGCTTAGAGGACGGCACAGATACGCAGTATTTT
-	TRBV29-1	TRBD1	TRBJ2-2	CSVERTGGMAGELFF	TGCAGCGTTGAAAGGACAGGGGGCATGGCCGGGGAGCTGTTTTTT
-	TRBV3-1	TRBD2	TRBJ2-1	CASSQEGTISYNEQFF	TGTGCCAGCAGCCAAGAGGGGACTATCTCCTACAATGAGCAGTTCTTC
few	TRBV27	TRBD1	TRBJ2-1	CASSLSRGYRDRVNNEQFF	TGTGCCAGCAGTTTATCGAGAGGGTACCGGGACAGGGTCAACAATGAGCAGTTCTTC
-	TRBV27	-	TRBJ1-2	CASSFDRSNYGYTF	TGTGCCAGCAGTTTCGACAGGTCTAACTATGGCTACACCTTC
-	TRBV4-1	-	TRBJ2-4	CASSQVGTGGGIQYF	TGCGCCAGCAGCCAAGTGGGGACCGGTGGGGGGATTCAGTACTTC
-	TRBV7-8	TRBD1	TRBJ1-5	CASSFHRQGFDNQLQHF	TGTGCAAGCAGCTTCCACCGACAGGGGTTTGACAATCAGCTCCAGCATTTT
few	TRBV7-9	-	TRBJ2-6	CASSLLDTGANVLTF	TGTGCCAGCAGCTTATTGGATACTGGGGCCAACGTCCTGACTTTC
-	TRBV20-1	TRBD2	TRBJ2-1	CSANSGTSGYNEQFF	TGCAGTGCTAATAGCGGGACTAGCGGCTACAATGAGCAGTTCTTC
-	TRBV5-1	TRBD1	TRBJ1-1	CASSSGQGATEAFF	TGCGCCAGCAGCTCGGGACAGGGAGCCACTGAAGCTTTCTTT
few	TRBV7-2	-	TRBJ2-1	CASSWGSSSEQFF	TGTGCCAGCAGCTGGGGCTCTAGCAGTGAGCAGTTCTTC
-	TRBV12-3/TRBV12-4	-	TRBJ1-1	CASSLVPGSLDEAFF	TGTGCCAGCAGTTTAGTACCAGGGTCCTTAGACGAAGCTTTCTTT
-	TRBV13	TRBD2	TRBJ2-1	CASSLPRRERDNEQFF	TGTGCCAGCAGCCTCCCCAGGCGGGAGAGGGATAATGAGCAGTTCTTC
-	TRBV9	-	TRBJ1-5	CASSVEGGNSQPQHF	TGTGCCAGCAGCGTAGAAGGGGGGAATTCTCAGCCCCAGCATTTT
-	TRBV2	-	TRBJ2-2	CASRPTRTPNTGELFF	TGTGCCAGCAGGCCCACCCGGACCCCGAACACAGGGGAGCTGTTTTTT
-	TRBV7-2	-	TRBJ1-2	CASSLVVRDSPYGYTF	TGTGCCAGCAGCTTGGTGGTTAGGGACTCTCCATATGGCTACACCTTC
-	TRBV19	TRBD1	TRBJ2-7	CASSGQGFFYEQYF	TGTGCCAGTAGTGGACAGGGCTTCTTCTACGAGCAGTACTTC
few	TRBV11-2	-	TRBJ1-2	CASSLGRGREGTF	TGTGCCAGCAGCTTAGGCCGGGGACGTGAGGGCACCTTC
few	TRBV14	-	TRBJ1-1	CASSPLDGGWMNTEAFF	TGTGCCAGCAGCCCCCTGGATGGGGGGTGGATGAACACTGAAGCTTTCTTT
few	TRBV7-9	-	TRBJ1-3	CASSIPDRTSGNTIYF	TGTGCCAGCAGCATACCAGACAGAACCTCTGGAAACACCATATATTTT
-	TRBV18	-	TRBJ1-2	CASSPGTNYGYTF	TGTGCCAGCTCCCCCGGGACTAACTATGGCTACACCTTC
few	TRBV19	TRBD1	TRBJ2-1	CASSIGAGGNEQFF	TGTGCCAGTAGTATTGGCGCAGGGGGCAATGAGCAGTTCTTC
-	TRBV7-6	TRBD2	TRBJ2-7	CASSHGTSAYSYEQYF	TGTGCCAGCAGCCACGGGACTAGCGCCTACTCCTACGAGCAGTACTTC
-	TRBV7-6	-	TRBJ2-7	CASSLGPTEQYF	TGTGCCAGCAGCTTGGGACCCACAGAGCAGTACTTC
-	TRBV7-3	-	TRBJ1-1	CASAAGTSAAFF	TGTGCCAGCGCCGCCGGGACCTCTGCTGCTTTCTTT
-	TRBV18	TRBD1	TRBJ2-1	CASSQTGETYNEQFF	TGTGCCAGCTCACAGACAGGGGAAACCTACAATGAGCAGTTCTTC
-	TRBV7-3	TRBD1	TRBJ2-1	CASSFGTGYNEQFF	TGTGCCAGCAGCTTCGGGACAGGTTACAATGAGCAGTTCTTC
few	TRBV7-3	-	TRBJ2-4	CASSSIGGGVDIQYF	TGTGCCAGCAGCTCCATTGGCGGAGGGGTAGACATTCAGTACTTC
once	TRBV5-7	-	TRBJ2-2	CARTLPQRAANTGELFF	TGTGCCCGCACGCTCCCGCAGAGGGCAGCGAACACCGGGGAGCTGTTTTTT
many	TRBV7-8	-	TRBJ2-3	CASSLKGSGPLTDTQYF	TGTGCCAGCAGCTTAAAGGGGTCGGGACCTCTGACAGATACGCAGTATTTT
-	TRBV11-3	-	TRBJ2-2	CASSLTVNTGELFF	TGTGCCAGCAGCCTGACAGTGAACACCGGGGAGCTGTTTTTT
-	TRBV20-1	-	TRBJ1-1	CSARQGDTEAFF	TGCAGTGCTCGGCAGGGCGACACTGAAGCTTTCTTT
few	TRBV6-1	TRBD1	TRBJ1-1	CASTQTGYLTEAFF	TGTGCCAGCACCCAGACAGGGTATCTCACTGAAGCTTTCTTT
few	TRBV28	-	TRBJ2-3	CASSSPHEAVSTDTQYF	TGTGCCAGCAGTTCACCGCATGAAGCGGTTAGCACAGATACGCAGTATTTT
-	TRBV10-3	-	TRBJ2-3	CAIRLNHTQYF	TGTGCCATCAGGCTCAATCATACGCAGTATTTT
-	TRBV7-9	TRBD2	TRBJ2-7	CASSSTSGSYEQYF	TGTGCCAGCAGCTCGACTAGCGGGTCCTACGAGCAGTACTTC
-	TRBV7-6	TRBD2	TRBJ2-7	CASSLWGTSEELHEQYF	TGTGCCAGCAGCTTATGGGGGACTAGCGAAGAGTTACACGAGCAGTACTTC
-	TRBV6-5	-	TRBJ1-1	CASSYALGDNTEAFF	TGTGCCAGCAGTTACGCCCTAGGGGACAACACTGAAGCTTTCTTT
-	TRBV7-6	-	TRBJ2-7	CASSLLQQGEQYF	TGTGCCAGCAGCTTGTTACAGCAAGGCGAGCAGTACTTC
few	TRBV6-1	TRBD1	TRBJ2-1	CASIRSWGQGAGEQFF	TGTGCCAGCATTAGGTCTTGGGGACAGGGGGCCGGGGAGCAGTTCTTC
-	TRBV7-2	-	TRBJ1-1	CASSLFSYSPTEAFF	TGTGCCAGCAGCTTATTTTCATACTCTCCCACTGAAGCTTTCTTT
few	TRBV7-6	TRBD1	TRBJ2-1	CASSLAERDRGRNEQFF	TGTGCCAGCAGCTTAGCGGAAAGGGACAGGGGTCGCAATGAGCAGTTCTTC
-	TRBV7-2	-	TRBJ1-1	CASSLIQMNTEAFF	TGTGCCAGCAGCTTAATTCAGATGAACACTGAAGCTTTCTTT